The T cell receptor beta chain described here comes from a study of T cell changes during pregnancy in multiple sclerosis (dated by TCRdb to the late 2010s). Background for the entire study: The study examined how the T cell repertoire changed over the course of pregnancy in women with multiple sclerosis.

The method behind the library was the immunoSEQ multiplex PCR assay. This immuneACCESS table, as held by TCRdb, lists in-frame sequences with V and J called but not all clones. Of the missing ones, under half trace to an unresolved V gene in checked studies; the others have no known cause. For this sample the table gives under 130,000 clones, of which 92% were detected only once. 0.75% to 0.95% of the sample goes to the ten largest clones. Remarks on this clone: Its antigen target is currently unknown. Base quality data are lacking; no much larger clone is found one base away.

Sequenced here: peripheral blood, sampled after pregnancy. This clonotype was obtained from a female donor with multiple sclerosis, enrolled in a pregnancy study.

The CDR3 reads CASSSSSGSNTEQFF. Read as DNA, the sequence is TGTGCCAGCAGCTCCTCTAGCGGGTCAAACACTGAGCAGTTCTTC. The chain was built from TRBV7-7 and TRBJ2-1, and TRBD2 aligns with 8 junction nucleotides. From V the trimming removes 4 bases and from J it removes 9 bases, while the gene matches leave 11 bases of the junction unaccounted for. CDR3 length: 15 amino acids, cysteine to phenylalanine. Of all the DNA, just the CDR3 is kept, 45 bases in frame from base 1. Looking up the germline V gene (reference sequence) yields CDR1 SSHAT and CDR2 FNYEAQ.